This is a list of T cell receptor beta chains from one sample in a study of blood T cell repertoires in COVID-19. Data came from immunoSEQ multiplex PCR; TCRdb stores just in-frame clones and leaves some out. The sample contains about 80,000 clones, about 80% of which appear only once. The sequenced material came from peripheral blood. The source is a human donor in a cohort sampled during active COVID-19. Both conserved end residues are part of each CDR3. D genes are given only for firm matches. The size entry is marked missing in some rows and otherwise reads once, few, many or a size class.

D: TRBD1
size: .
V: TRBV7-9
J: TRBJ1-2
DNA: TGTGCCAGCAGCCCAACAGGGGGCAATGGTTATGGCTACACCTTC
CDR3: CASSPTGGNGYGYTF

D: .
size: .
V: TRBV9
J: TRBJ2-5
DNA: TGTGCCAGCAGCGTAGGGATAGCACGGGAGACCCAGTACTTC
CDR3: CASSVGIARETQYF

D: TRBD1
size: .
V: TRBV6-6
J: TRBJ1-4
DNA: TGTGCCAGCAGTCCCGGACAGGGCCTTAATGAAAAACTGTTTTTT
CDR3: CASSPGQGLNEKLFF

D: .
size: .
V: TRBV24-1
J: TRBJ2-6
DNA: TGTGCCACCAGTGTCCCGGGGGCCAACGTCCTGACTTTC
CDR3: CATSVPGANVLTF

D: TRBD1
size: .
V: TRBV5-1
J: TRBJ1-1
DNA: TGCGCCAGCAGCTTGGCCGGACAGGGGAACACTGAAGCTTTCTTT
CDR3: CASSLAGQGNTEAFF

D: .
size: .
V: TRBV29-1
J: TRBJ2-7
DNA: TGCAGCGTTGCCCAGAGGGCAGGCTACGAGCAGTACTTC
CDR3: CSVAQRAGYEQYF

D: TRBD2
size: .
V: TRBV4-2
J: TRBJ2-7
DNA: TGTGCCAGCAGCCAAGCTGGGACTAGCGGGAACTACGAGCAGTACTTC
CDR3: CASSQAGTSGNYEQYF

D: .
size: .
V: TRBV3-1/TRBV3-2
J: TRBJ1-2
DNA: TGTGCCAGCAGCCTCAGACAGGACGGCTATGGCTACACCTTC
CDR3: CASSLRQDGYGYTF

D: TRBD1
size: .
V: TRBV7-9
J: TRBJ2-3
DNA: TGTGCCAGCAGCAAGGACAGGGGGCCAGATACGCAGTATTTT
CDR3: CASSKDRGPDTQYF

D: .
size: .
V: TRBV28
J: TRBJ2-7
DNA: TGTGCCAGCAGTTTGTCCAGCTCCTACGAGCAGTACTTC
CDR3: CASSLSSSYEQYF

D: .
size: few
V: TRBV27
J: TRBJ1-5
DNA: TGTGCCAGCAGTTTGACAGGCAATCAGCCCCAGCATTTT
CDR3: CASSLTGNQPQHF

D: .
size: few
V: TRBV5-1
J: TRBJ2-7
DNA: TGCGCCAGCAGCTTAGACGCGGGAACCGAGCAGTACTTC
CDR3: CASSLDAGTEQYF

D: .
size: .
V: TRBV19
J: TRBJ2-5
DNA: TGTGCCAGTAGTACGAGGGGGTCCGTAACGGAGACCCAGTACTTC
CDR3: CASSTRGSVTETQYF

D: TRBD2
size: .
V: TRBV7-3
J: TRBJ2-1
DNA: TGTGCCAGCAGCTTAAACCCTAGCGGGTACTACAATGAGCAGTTCTTC
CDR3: CASSLNPSGYYNEQFF

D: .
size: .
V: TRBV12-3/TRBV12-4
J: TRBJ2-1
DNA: TGTGCCAGCAGTTTATGGGGAGTTGGGGAGCAGTTCTTC
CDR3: CASSLWGVGEQFF

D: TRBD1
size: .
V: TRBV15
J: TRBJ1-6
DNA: TGTGCCACCAGCAGCCAACAGGGGGCGAATTCACCCCTCCACTTT
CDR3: CATSSQQGANSPLHF

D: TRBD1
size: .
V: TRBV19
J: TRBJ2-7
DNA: TGTGCCAGTAGTATAGGACAGGGAAGCTACGAGCAGTACTTC
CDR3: CASSIGQGSYEQYF

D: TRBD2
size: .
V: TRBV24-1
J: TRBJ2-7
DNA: TGTGCCACCAGTGACCAAGCCGGGGGGAATCGCAACGAGCAGTACTTC
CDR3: CATSDQAGGNRNEQYF

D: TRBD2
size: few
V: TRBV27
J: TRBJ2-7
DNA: TGTGCCAGCAGTACCGGGACTAGCGGGAGCGAGCAGTACTTC
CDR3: CASSTGTSGSEQYF

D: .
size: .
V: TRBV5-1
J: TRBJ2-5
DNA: TGCGCCAGCAGCTCCACCGGGGTTCGAGAGACCCAGTACTTC
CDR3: CASSSTGVRETQYF

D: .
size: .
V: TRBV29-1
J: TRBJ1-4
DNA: TGCAGCGTTGTCGGGGTCGCTAATGAAAAACTGTTTTTT
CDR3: CSVVGVANEKLFF

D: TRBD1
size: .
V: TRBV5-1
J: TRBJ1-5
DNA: TGCGCCAGCTCGGACAGGGCAGGCGATCAGCCCCAGCATTTT
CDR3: CASSDRAGDQPQHF

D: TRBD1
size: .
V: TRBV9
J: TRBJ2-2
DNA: TGTGCCAGCAGCGTAGCACACAGGGGGCTCACCGGGGAGCTGTTTTTT
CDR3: CASSVAHRGLTGELFF

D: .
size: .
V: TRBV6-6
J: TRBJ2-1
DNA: TGTGCCAGCAGCCCCACCCCGGAGAGTAAGCAGTTCTTC
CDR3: CASSPTPESKQFF

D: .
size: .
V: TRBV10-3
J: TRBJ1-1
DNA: TGTGCCATCAGGGGACTCAGTACTGAAGCTTTCTTT
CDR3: CAIRGLSTEAFF

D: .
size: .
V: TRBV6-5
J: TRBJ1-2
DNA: TGTGCCAGCTGTCGACCAGACAGGCCTAGCGGCTACACCTTC
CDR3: CASCRPDRPSGYTF

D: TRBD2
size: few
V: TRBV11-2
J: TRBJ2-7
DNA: TGTGCCAGCAGCTTGCCACTAGCGGGAGGGCCTTATAACGAGCAGTACTTC
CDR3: CASSLPLAGGPYNEQYF

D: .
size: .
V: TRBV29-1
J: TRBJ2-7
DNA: TGCAGCGTTGGGGGAGGGGGGTACGAGCAGTACTTC
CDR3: CSVGGGGYEQYF

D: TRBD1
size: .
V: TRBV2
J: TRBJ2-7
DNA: TGTGCCAGCCTTAATAGGGCAGGGGGCCGGGAGCAGTACTTC
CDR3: CASLNRAGGREQYF

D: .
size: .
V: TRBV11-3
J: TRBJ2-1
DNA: TGTGCCAGCAGCTCGACAGGAGGTGAGCAGTTCTTC
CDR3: CASSSTGGEQFF

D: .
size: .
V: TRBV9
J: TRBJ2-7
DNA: TGTGCCAGCAGCTCCGAGACAGGTGGGGAGCAGTACTTC
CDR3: CASSSETGGEQYF

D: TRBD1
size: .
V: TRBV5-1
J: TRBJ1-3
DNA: TGCGCCAGCAGTCGAGGGACAGGGGCTGGAAACACCATATATTTT
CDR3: CASSRGTGAGNTIYF

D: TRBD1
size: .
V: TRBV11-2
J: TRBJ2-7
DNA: TGTGCCAGCAGCCCGCCCGGGACAGCCTCCTACGAGCAGTACTTC
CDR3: CASSPPGTASYEQYF

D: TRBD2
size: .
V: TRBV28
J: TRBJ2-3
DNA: TGTGCCAGCAGTACGCAAGGTCCGGGACTAGCCGCAGATACGCAGTATTTT
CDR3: CASSTQGPGLAADTQYF

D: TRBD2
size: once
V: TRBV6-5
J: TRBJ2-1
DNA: TGTGCCAGCAGTCTCTCGGGACGGGAGGGTGAGCAGTTCTTC
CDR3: CASSLSGREGEQFF

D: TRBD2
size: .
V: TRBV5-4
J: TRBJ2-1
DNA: TGTGCCAGCAGCCCCTCGACTAGCGGGAAATCCTACAATGAGCAGTTCTTC
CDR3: CASSPSTSGKSYNEQFF

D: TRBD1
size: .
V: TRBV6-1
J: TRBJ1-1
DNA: TGTGCCAGCAGTGATTCGGGACAGGGGAACACTGAAGCTTTCTTT
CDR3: CASSDSGQGNTEAFF

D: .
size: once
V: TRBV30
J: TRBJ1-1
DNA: TGTGCCTGGACCCGAAGGTGGGGGGACACTGAAGCTTTCTTT
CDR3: CAWTRRWGDTEAFF

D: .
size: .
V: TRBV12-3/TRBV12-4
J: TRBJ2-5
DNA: TGTGCCAGCAGTCGACTAGGAGAGACCCAGTACTTC
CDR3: CASSRLGETQYF

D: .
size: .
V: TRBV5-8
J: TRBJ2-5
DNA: TGTGCCAGCAGCTTGGCTGTGGAGACCCAGTACTTC
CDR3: CASSLAVETQYF

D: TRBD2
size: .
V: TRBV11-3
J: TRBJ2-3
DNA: TGTGCCAGCAGCCGCCGACTAGCGGGGAAGGAGAATACGCAGTATTTT
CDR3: CASSRRLAGKENTQYF

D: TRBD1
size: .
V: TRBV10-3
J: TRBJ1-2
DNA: TGTGCCATCAGAGCCACCGGGACAGGGGAGAGCTACACCTTC
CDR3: CAIRATGTGESYTF

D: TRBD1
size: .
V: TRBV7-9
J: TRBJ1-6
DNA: TGTGCCAGCAGCTCCGGGACAGGTCAAAATTCACCCCTCCACTTT
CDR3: CASSSGTGQNSPLHF

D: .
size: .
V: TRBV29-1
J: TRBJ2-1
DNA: TGCAGCGGGAGGAGGGGGGGTTACAATGAGCAGTTCTTC
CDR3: CSGRRGGYNEQFF

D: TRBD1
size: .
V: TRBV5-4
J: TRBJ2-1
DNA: TGTGCCAGCAGCCGGGACAGGGCAAAAAGTGGCAATGAGCAGTTCTTC
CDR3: CASSRDRAKSGNEQFF

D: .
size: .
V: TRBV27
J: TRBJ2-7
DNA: TGTGCCAGCAGTTTAACCCTTGCAGGTGTAAACGAGCAGTACTTC
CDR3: CASSLTLAGVNEQYF

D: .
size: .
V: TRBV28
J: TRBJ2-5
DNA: TGTGCCAGCAGTTTTCGAGAGACCCAGTACTTC
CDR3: CASSFRETQYF

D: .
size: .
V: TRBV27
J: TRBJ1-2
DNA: TGTGCCAGCAGTTTATCGGGCGGGCTCTATGGCTACACCTTC
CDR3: CASSLSGGLYGYTF

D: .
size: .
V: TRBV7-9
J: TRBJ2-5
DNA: TGTGCCAGCAGCGAGGGAGAGACCCAGTACTTC
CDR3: CASSEGETQYF

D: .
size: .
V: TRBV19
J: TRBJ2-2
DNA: TGTGCCAGTAGTATCCCCAGGGGGGCCGGGGAGCTGTTTTTT
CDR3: CASSIPRGAGELFF

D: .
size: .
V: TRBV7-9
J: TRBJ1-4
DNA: TGTGCCAGCAGCTTAGGGGCAGCTGGTAATGAAAAACTGTTTTTT
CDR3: CASSLGAAGNEKLFF

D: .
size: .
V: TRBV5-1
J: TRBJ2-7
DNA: TGCGCCAGCAGCTTAGGGGGACTGCAGGGGAGGGAGCACGAGCAGTACTTC
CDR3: CASSLGGLQGREHEQYF

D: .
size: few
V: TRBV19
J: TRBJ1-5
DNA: TGTGCCAGTAGTAATAGAGGGCTCCGGGAGGGCAATCAGCCCCAGCATTTT
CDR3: CASSNRGLREGNQPQHF

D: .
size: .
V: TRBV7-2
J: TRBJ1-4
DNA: TGTGCCAGCAGCGCGGACAGCCAACCGACATATGAAAAACTGTTTTTT
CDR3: CASSADSQPTYEKLFF